This TCR beta chain was identified in a study of T cells after yellow fever vaccination. The CDR3 spans 11 residues. The V and J ends lost 5 bases and 8 bases respectively, with 7 bases between them. CDR1 SGHTA and CDR2 FQGNSA come from the germline V gene. TCR cDNA was made by 5'RACE template switching, adding a universal primer site and UMIs. TCRdb processed the 5' RACE reads anew with MiXCR; each CDR3 protein has one entry. The data hold roughly 170,000 distinct CDR3 sequences, with 5.5% to 7.5% observed a single time. General study points: FACS-sorted repertoires could harbor abundant contaminating bulk-population clonotypes. Secondary responses were weaker yet peaked faster, day 5 versus 15.

This clonotype appeared a few times. Its antigen is unidentified. Specimen: CD4+ T cells sorted from PBMCs, collected on the day of the first yellow fever vaccination. The chain is built from TRBV7-2 and TRBJ2-1; no reliable D call. This receptor was identified in a man between 18 and 35 years old who received the YFV17D yellow fever vaccine. DNA of the CDR3: TGTGCCAGCAGCCCCAGGCATGAGCAGTTCTTC. Translation gives CASSPRHEQFF.